A selection of T cell receptor beta chains follows, all from one sample in a study of molecular identifiers for immune sequencing clone quantification. Each CDR3 protein is one row after TCRdb ran MiXCR on the PCR reads. The sample carries about 640,000 distinct CDR3 sequences, about 20% recorded once. The sequencing sample was made of naive CD8+ T cells from blood, with Jurkat cell RNA spiked in. The receptor set was obtained from a human donor in good health. Some libraries in this study had Jurkat cell RNA spiked in. The conserved cysteine and the conserved F or W are not part of the CDR3 here. The D gene is left open where the match is weak.

V gene: TRBV6-2/TRBV6-3; J gene: TRBJ2-7; D gene: .; CDR3 protein: ASMSGNSYEQY
V gene: TRBV5-8; J gene: TRBJ2-3; D gene: .; CDR3 protein: ASSLGGPPTDTQY
V gene: TRBV12-3/TRBV12-4; J gene: TRBJ2-5; D gene: TRBD2; CDR3 protein: ASSYLELAGEGNQETQY
V gene: TRBV25-1; J gene: TRBJ1-1; D gene: .; CDR3 protein: ASSDLTFEAF
V gene: TRBV6-2/TRBV6-3; J gene: TRBJ2-2; D gene: .; CDR3 protein: ASSTDLRGVDTGELF
V gene: TRBV4-3; J gene: TRBJ1-5; D gene: .; CDR3 protein: ASSQEYWVGSQPQH
V gene: TRBV6-2/TRBV6-3; J gene: TRBJ2-7; D gene: .; CDR3 protein: ASSTTQGYYYEQY
V gene: TRBV9; J gene: TRBJ1-3; D gene: .; CDR3 protein: ASSLWTEDTIY
V gene: TRBV5-1; J gene: TRBJ1-4; D gene: .; CDR3 protein: ASSLEGGPNEKLF
V gene: TRBV6-1; J gene: TRBJ1-1; D gene: .; CDR3 protein: ASTPFTVMNTEAF
V gene: TRBV7-6; J gene: TRBJ2-1; D gene: TRBD2; CDR3 protein: ASSFRLAGSVNEQF
V gene: TRBV28; J gene: TRBJ2-5; D gene: .; CDR3 protein: ASSPQYLPEETQY
V gene: TRBV30; J gene: TRBJ1-1; D gene: TRBD1; CDR3 protein: AWSPGTGRNAF
V gene: TRBV4-3; J gene: TRBJ2-1; D gene: .; CDR3 protein: ASSQDRAGTYNEQF
V gene: TRBV29-1; J gene: TRBJ2-1; D gene: TRBD2; CDR3 protein: SVTSGINEQF
V gene: TRBV4-2; J gene: TRBJ2-3; D gene: TRBD2; CDR3 protein: ASSQDRGEIHTDTQY
V gene: TRBV29-1; J gene: TRBJ1-1; D gene: TRBD1; CDR3 protein: SVEGTGYYEAF
V gene: TRBV20-1; J gene: TRBJ1-5; D gene: .; CDR3 protein: SARDLWGASLNQPQH
V gene: TRBV4-3; J gene: TRBJ1-1; D gene: .; CDR3 protein: ASSQDVRGYGEAF
V gene: TRBV28; J gene: TRBJ2-7; D gene: TRBD2; CDR3 protein: ASSLWSGGAGEQY
V gene: TRBV10-3; J gene: TRBJ2-7; D gene: .; CDR3 protein: AISDRGPPFSYEQY
V gene: TRBV7-9; J gene: TRBJ1-5; D gene: .; CDR3 protein: ASSLARGDGNQPQH
V gene: TRBV27; J gene: TRBJ1-6; D gene: .; CDR3 protein: ASSLSENSPLH
V gene: TRBV6-5; J gene: TRBJ2-1; D gene: .; CDR3 protein: ASSYTILAAGNSSYNEQF
V gene: TRBV6-2/TRBV6-3; J gene: TRBJ1-5; D gene: .; CDR3 protein: ASSSRGADQPQH
V gene: TRBV30; J gene: TRBJ2-1; D gene: .; CDR3 protein: AWSFGTSSYNEQF
V gene: TRBV24-1; J gene: TRBJ2-1; D gene: .; CDR3 protein: ATSVGDYEQF
V gene: TRBV14; J gene: TRBJ2-5; D gene: TRBD2; CDR3 protein: ASSQDPTSGQGAQETQY
V gene: TRBV4-1; J gene: TRBJ1-1; D gene: .; CDR3 protein: ASSQVGGKNTEAF
V gene: TRBV24-1; J gene: TRBJ2-6; D gene: .; CDR3 protein: ATSGLDGRPEGSGANVLT
V gene: TRBV6-1; J gene: TRBJ2-7; D gene: .; CDR3 protein: ASSPRTTYEQH
V gene: TRBV20-1; J gene: TRBJ2-1; D gene: .; CDR3 protein: SARDLQGIAYNEQF
V gene: TRBV5-1; J gene: TRBJ2-1; D gene: TRBD1; CDR3 protein: ASSPQGARGYNEQF
V gene: TRBV7-8; J gene: TRBJ2-7; D gene: TRBD2; CDR3 protein: ASSRGTGGYEQY
V gene: TRBV29-1; J gene: TRBJ1-2; D gene: TRBD1; CDR3 protein: SVEFTMEQGATYGYT
V gene: TRBV29-1; J gene: TRBJ2-3; D gene: .; CDR3 protein: SAETGPSTDTQY
V gene: TRBV30; J gene: TRBJ1-6; D gene: .; CDR3 protein: AWSGPDAWNSPLH
V gene: TRBV6-1; J gene: TRBJ2-7; D gene: TRBD1; CDR3 protein: ASSGAGQGMYEQY
V gene: TRBV4-3; J gene: TRBJ1-6; D gene: .; CDR3 protein: AGSLGTSTGSPLH
V gene: TRBV20-1; J gene: TRBJ2-1; D gene: .; CDR3 protein: SAPRGGYYNEQF
V gene: TRBV7-2; J gene: TRBJ2-7; D gene: .; CDR3 protein: ASGPRTEPYEQY